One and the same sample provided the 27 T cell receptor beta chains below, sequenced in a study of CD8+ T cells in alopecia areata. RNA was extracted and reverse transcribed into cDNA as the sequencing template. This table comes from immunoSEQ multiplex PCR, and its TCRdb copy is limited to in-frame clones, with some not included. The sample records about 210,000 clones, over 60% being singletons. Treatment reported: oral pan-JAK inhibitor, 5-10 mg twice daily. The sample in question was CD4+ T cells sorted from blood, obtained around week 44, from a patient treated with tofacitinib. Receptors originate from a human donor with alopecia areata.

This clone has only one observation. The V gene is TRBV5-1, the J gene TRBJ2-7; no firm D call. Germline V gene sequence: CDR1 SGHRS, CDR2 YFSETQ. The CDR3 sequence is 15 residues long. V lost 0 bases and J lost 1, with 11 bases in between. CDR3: CASSLAAQQSYEQYF. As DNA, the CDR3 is TGCGCCAGCAGCTTGGCCGCTCAACAGTCCTACGAGCAGTACTTC.

In nucleotides, the CDR3 is TGTGCCAGCAGCCACATCGGACTAGGCAACTATGGCTACACCTTC. Translating gives CASSHIGLGNYGYTF. The chain is built from TRBV14 and TRBJ1-2; D ambiguous. The germline V gene encodes CDR1 SGHDN and CDR2 FVKESK. CDR3 length: 15 amino acids. Trimming took off 3 bases at V and 2 bases at J, with 13 bases between the two ends. The complete variable domain, with remaining parts taken from reference TRBV14 and TRBJ1-2, reads EAGVTQFPSHSVIEKGQTVTLRCDPISGHDNLYWYRRVMGKEIKFLLHFVKESKQDESGMPNNRFLAERTGGTYSTLKVQPAELEDSGVYFCASSHIGLGNYGYTFGSGTRLTVV.

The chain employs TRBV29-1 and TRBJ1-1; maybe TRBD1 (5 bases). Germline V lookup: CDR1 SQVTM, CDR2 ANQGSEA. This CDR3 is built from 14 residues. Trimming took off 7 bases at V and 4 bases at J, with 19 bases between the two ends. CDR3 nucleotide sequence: TGCAGCGCGGGGGAGGGTGTTTTGAGCACTGAAGCTTTCTTT. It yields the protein CSAGEGVLSTEAFF.

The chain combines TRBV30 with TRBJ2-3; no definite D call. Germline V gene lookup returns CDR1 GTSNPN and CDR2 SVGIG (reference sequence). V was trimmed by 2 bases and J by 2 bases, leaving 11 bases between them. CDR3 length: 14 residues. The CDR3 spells CAWSMILATDTQYF. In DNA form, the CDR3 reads TGTGCCTGGAGTATGATTTTGGCCACAGATACGCAGTATTTT.

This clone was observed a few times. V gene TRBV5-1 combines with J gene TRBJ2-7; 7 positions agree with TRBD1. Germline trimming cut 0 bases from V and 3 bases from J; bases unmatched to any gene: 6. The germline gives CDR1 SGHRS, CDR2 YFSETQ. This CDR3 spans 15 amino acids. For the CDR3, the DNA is TGCGCCAGCAGCTTGGATGGGACAGCCCTCTACGAGCAGTACTTC. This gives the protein CASSLDGTALYEQYF.

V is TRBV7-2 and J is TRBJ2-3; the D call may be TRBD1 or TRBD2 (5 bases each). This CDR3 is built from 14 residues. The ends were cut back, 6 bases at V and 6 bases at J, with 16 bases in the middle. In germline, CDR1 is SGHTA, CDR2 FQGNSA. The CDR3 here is CASRPGTAGDTQYF. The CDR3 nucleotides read TGTGCCAGCAGACCCGGGACCGCCGGCGATACGCAGTATTTT.

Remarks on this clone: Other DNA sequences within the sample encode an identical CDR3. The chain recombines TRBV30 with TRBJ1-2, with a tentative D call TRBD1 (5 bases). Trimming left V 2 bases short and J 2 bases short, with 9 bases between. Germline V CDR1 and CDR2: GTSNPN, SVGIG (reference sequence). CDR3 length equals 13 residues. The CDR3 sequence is CAWSSGPNYGYTF. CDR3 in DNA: TGTGCCTGGAGTTCGGGGCCCAACTATGGCTACACCTTC.

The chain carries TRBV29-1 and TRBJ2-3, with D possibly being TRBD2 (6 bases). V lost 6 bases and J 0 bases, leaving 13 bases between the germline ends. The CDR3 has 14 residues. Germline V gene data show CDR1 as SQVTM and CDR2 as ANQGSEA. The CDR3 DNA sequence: TGCAGCGTACCGGGAGTTACTAGCACAGATACGCAGTATTTT. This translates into CSVPGVTSTDTQYF.

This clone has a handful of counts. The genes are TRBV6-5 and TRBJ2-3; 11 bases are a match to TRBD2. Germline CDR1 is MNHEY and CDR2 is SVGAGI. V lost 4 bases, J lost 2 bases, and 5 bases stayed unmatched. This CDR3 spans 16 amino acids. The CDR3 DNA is TGTGCCAGCAGTTCTCCGGGACTAGCGGACACAGATACGCAGTATTTT. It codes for CASSSPGLADTDTQYF.

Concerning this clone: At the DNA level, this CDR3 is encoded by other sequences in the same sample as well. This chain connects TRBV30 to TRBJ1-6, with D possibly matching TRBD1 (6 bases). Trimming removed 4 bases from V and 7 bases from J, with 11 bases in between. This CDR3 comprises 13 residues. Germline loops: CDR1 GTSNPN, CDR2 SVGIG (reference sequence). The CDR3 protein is CAWTTGPNSPLHF. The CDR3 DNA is TGTGCCTGGACTACAGGGCCAAATTCACCCCTCCACTTT.

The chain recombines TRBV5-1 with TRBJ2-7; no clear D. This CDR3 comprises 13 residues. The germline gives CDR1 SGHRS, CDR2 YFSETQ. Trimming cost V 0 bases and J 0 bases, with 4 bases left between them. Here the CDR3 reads CASSLGISYEQYF. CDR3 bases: TGCGCCAGCAGCTTGGGAATCTCCTACGAGCAGTACTTC.

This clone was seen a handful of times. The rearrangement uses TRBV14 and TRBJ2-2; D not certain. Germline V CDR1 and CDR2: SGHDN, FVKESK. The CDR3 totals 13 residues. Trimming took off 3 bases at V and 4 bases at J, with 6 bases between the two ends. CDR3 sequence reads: CASSHHSTGELFF. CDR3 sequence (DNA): TGTGCCAGCAGCCACCACAGCACCGGGGAGCTGTTTTTT.

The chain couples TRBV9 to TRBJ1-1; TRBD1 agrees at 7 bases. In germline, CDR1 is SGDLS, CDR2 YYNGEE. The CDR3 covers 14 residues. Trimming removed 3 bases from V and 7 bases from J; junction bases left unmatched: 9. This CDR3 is CASSAAGGEFEAFF. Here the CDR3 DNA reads TGTGCCAGCAGCGCCGCAGGGGGTGAATTTGAAGCTTTCTTT. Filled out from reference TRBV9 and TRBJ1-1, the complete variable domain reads DSGVTQTPKHLITATGQRVTLRCSPRSGDLSVYWYQQSLDQGLQFLIQYYNGEERAKGNILERFSAQQFPDLHSELNLSSLELGDSALYFCASSAAGGEFEAFFGQGTRLTVV.

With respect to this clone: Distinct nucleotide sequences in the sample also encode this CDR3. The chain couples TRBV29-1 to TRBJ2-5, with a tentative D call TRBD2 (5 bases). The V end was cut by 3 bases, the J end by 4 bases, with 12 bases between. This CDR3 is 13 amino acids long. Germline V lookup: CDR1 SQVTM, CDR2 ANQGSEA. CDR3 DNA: TGCAGCGTTGACCGAGGGTCGGGAGAGACCCAGTACTTC. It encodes CSVDRGSGETQYF.

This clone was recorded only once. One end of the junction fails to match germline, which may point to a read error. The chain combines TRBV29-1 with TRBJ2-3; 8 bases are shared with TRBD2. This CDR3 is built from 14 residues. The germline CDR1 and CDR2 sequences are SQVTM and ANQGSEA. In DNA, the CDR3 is TGCAGCGGCTCCCGGACTAGCCGGGGGGATACGCAATATTTT. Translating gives CSGSRTSRGDTQYF.

CDR3 bases: TGCAGCGACCGTGGGACAGGGGTTGGCTACACCTTC. Residues: CSDRGTGVGYTF. This rearrangement joins TRBV29-1 to TRBJ1-2, with TRBD1 matching 10 bases. This CDR3 spans 12 amino acids. Germline CDR1 reads SQVTM; CDR2 reads ANQGSEA. V was clipped by 7 bases and J by 7 bases; unmatched bases: 6.

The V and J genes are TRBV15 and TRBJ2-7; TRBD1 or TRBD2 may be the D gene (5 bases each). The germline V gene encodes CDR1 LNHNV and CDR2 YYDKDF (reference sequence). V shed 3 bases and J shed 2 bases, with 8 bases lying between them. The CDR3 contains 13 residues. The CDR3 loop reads CATSSRGPYEQYF. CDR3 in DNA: TGTGCCACCAGCAGCCGGGGCCCCTACGAGCAGTACTTC. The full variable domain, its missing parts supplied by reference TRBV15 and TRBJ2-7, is DAMVIQNPRYQVTQFGKPVTLSCSQTLNHNVMYWYQQKSSQAPKLLFHYYDKDFNNEADTPDNFQSRRPNTSFCFLDIRSPGLGDTAMYLCATSSRGPYEQYFGPGTRLTVT.

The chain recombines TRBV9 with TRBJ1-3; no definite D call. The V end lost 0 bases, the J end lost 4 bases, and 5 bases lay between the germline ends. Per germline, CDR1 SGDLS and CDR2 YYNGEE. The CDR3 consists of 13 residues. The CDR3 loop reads CASSVGEGNTIYF. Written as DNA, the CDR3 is TGTGCCAGCAGCGTAGGGGAAGGAAACACCATATATTTT.

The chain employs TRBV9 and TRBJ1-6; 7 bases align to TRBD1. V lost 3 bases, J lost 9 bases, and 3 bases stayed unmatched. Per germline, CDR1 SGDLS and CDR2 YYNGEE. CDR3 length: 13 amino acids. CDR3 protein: CASSEGASSPLHF. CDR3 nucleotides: TGTGCCAGCAGCGAGGGGGCTAGTTCACCCCTCCACTTT.

Here the CDR3 reads CASGEIVGEQFF. CDR3 nucleotides: TGTGCCAGCGGGGAGATCGTTGGAGAGCAGTTCTTC. The gene calls are TRBV2 and TRBJ2-1, with D possibly TRBD2 on 5 matching bases. The germline CDR1 and CDR2 sequences are SNHLY and FYNNEI. CDR3 size: 12 residues. V was clipped by 8 bases and J by 10 bases, with 15 bases between them.

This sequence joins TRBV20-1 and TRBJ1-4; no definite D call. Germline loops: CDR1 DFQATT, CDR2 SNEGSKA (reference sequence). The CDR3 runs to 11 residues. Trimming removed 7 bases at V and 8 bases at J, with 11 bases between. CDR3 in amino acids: CSGRAQEKLFF. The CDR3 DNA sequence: TGCAGTGGCCGCGCCCAGGAAAAACTGTTTTTT.

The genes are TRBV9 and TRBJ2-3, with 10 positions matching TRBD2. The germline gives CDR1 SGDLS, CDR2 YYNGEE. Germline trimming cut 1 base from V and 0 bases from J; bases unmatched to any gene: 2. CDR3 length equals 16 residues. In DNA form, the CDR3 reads TGTGCCAGCAGCGTACTAGCGGGGGTTAGCACAGATACGCAGTATTTT. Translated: CASSVLAGVSTDTQYF.

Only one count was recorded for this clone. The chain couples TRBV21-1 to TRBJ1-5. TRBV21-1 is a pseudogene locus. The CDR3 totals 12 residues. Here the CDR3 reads CARTEGNQPQHF. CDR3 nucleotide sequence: TGTGCCAGGACCGAAGGCAATCAGCCCCAGCATTTT.

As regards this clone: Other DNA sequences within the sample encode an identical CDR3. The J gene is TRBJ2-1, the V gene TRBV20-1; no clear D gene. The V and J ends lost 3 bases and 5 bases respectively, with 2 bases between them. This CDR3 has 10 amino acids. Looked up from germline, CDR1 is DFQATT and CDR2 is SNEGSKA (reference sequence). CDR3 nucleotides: TGCAGTGCTAGTCACAATGAGCAGTTCTTC. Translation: CSASHNEQFF.

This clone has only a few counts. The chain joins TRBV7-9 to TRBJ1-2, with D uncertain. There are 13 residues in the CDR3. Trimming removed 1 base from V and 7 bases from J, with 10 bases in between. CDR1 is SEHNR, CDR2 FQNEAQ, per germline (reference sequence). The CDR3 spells CASSLDGIVGYTF. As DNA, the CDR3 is TGTGCCAGCAGCTTAGATGGAATAGTTGGCTACACCTTC.

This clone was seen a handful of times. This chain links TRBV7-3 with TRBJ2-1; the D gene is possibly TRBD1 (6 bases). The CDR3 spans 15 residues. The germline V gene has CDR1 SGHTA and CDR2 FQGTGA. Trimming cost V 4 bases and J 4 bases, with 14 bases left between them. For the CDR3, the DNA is TGTGCCAGCAGCTCACAGGGAGAGGCTTACAATGAGCAGTTCTTC. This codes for CASSSQGEAYNEQFF.

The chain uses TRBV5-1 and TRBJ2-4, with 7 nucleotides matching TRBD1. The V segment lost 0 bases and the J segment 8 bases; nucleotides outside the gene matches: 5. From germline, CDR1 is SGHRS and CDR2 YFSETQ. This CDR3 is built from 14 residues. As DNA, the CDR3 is TGCGCCAGCAGCTTGGGTACAGGGGATCACATTCAGTACTTC. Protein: CASSLGTGDHIQYF.